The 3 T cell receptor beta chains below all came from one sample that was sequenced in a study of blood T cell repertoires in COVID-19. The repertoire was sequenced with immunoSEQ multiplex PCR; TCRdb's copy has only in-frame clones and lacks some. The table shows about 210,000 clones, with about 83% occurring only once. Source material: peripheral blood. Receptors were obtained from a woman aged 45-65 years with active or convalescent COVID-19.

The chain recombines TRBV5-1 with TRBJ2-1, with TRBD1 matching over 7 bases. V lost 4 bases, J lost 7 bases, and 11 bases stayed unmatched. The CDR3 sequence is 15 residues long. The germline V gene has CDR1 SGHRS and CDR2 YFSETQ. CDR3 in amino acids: CASSPRTGRVNEQFF. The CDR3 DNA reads TGCGCCAGCAGCCCCCGGACAGGACGGGTGAATGAGCAGTTCTTC.

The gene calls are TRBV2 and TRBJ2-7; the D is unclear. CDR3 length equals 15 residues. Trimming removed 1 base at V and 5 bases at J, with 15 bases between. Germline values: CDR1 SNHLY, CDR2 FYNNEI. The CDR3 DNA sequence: TGTGCCAGCAGTGAAGGAGGAGTAGGTCTCGACGAGCAGTACTTC. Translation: CASSEGGVGLDEQYF.

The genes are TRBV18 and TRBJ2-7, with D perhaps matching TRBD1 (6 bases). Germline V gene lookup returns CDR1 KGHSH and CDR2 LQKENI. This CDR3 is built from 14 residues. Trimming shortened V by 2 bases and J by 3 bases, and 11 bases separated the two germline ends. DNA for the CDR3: TGTGCCAGCTCACCAGGGACACAAGTCTACGAGCAGTACGTC. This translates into CASSPGTQVYEQYV.